The present entry profiles one T cell receptor beta chain with its context. This specimen belongs to a study of blood T cell repertoires in COVID-19. At the level of the study: Sites in the United States, Italy and Spain provided acute and convalescent COVID-19 samples.

Per the germline V gene, CDR1 is KGHSH and CDR2 is LQKENI. J was trimmed by 2 bases and V by 3 bases; bases with no gene match: 4. The CDR3 is 15 amino acids. This table comes from immunoSEQ multiplex PCR, and its TCRdb copy is limited to in-frame clones, with some not included. The repertoire holds around 300,000 clones, with nearly 90% as singletons. Participant ages covered roughly 18 to 89 years across 20 to 30 US areas. Participants reported their clinical history, and cohort assignment relied on those reports. Donors in Cohort 3 who had recovered were those with two negative PCRs, healthcare professional clearance, or resolution of their symptoms.

This TCR derives from a young woman who had recovered from COVID-19. The chain uses TRBV18 and TRBJ2-7; 10 positions agree with TRBD1. The sequencing input was PBMCs or T cells enriched from blood (not recorded which). CDR3 sequence: CASSPPGQGPYEQYF. DNA of the CDR3: TGTGCCAGCTCACCGCCGGGACAGGGGCCCTACGAGCAGTACTTC.